This T cell receptor beta chain was captured in a study of blood T cells in healthy people across ages (dated by TCRdb to about 2015). Broadly, across the study: Template switching captured roughly one uniquely barcoded TCR beta cDNA molecule per two T cells in model experiments. Using deep sequencing normalized with unique cDNA molecular identifiers, the study measured how TCR beta repertoire diversity changes with age. The donors were divided into four age groups: young (average roughly 17 years), middle-aged (about 41), aged (approximately 62) and long-lived (about 80). Donors of different ages were randomly distributed across sequencing lanes to avoid experimental bias. The study analyzed two additional independent replicas of 1 million unique cDNA reads from the same blood draw for two donors, one aged 18 to 29 and one aged 80 or older. Overall study outcomes, separate from this receptor: There was a strong correlation between observed TCR beta diversity and the percentage of naive T cells measured by flow cytometry. As age increased, observed TCR beta diversity per million T cells dropped in a roughly linear way, and a significant reduction was already evident by age about 36. Estimates of total diversity based on one million sequenced T cells were regarded as lower bounds and as underestimates. Because profiling used bulk unsorted PBMCs, naive and antigen-experienced compartments could not be compared conclusively. Compared with the aged group, more naive CD4+ T cells, fewer expanded clones and increased TCR diversity were shown by the long-lived group, suggesting age selection. Because the CMV infection status of the donors was unknown, age-related changes in expanded clonotypes may potentially have been confounded.

From the cysteine through the phenylalanine, the CDR3 covers 14 amino acids. The CDR3 DNA has 42 bases and is translated from base 1. Deletion took 6 bases off V and 0 bases off J, with a span of 9 bases between the germline ends. Receptor amplification or capture employed 5' RACE. Instrument used: Illumina HiSeq 2500. A second about 6 to 11 cycle PCR used a sample-barcoded 5' primer and a J-beta primer mix. A unique molecular identifier was introduced onto each TCR beta cDNA molecule by a template-switch 5' adaptor carrying 12 random nucleotides. Each sample yielded at least 2.5 million CDR3-containing paired-end reads. All of the RNA was converted into first-strand cDNA using the Mint cDNA synthesis kit, with a TRBC-specific oligonucleotide serving as the primer. Following uracil-DNA glycosylase treatment, a first 18-cycle PCR with universal primers M1SS and BC2_uni_R was performed on all cDNA. Regarding the original processing steps: Each sample was normalized by randomly selecting 1 million high-quality reads, each carrying a distinct molecular identifier. Instead of being binned into consensus sequences, reads that shared molecular identifiers were thrown out. CDR3 identification, clonotype clustering and error correction used MiTCR with a Q25 quality threshold and the strictest error-elimination algorithm. A nonparametric unseen species model with Euler transformation was used to estimate a lower bound on total TCR beta diversity. TCRdb cleaned the public reads at Q25 with fastp, built clones with MiXCR and kept in-frame beta chains. Entries are consolidated by CDR3 protein sequence, retaining the most common genes and DNA. The V and J calls shown here were made by TCRdb, not taken from the authors' results. The sample records more than 1 million distinct CDR3 sequences, around 43% of which are singletons. The ten biggest clones cover 18% of the sample.

This clonotype was seen just once. No cognate antigen has been identified for it. Per-base quality was not reported, and no clone a single base away is much larger than it. Donors were 30 to 45 systemically healthy Caucasian individuals from Russia aged 6 to 90 years. Approximately 9.7 milliliters of peripheral blood were drawn from each donor into EDTA-treated Vacutainer tubes. PBMCs were isolated by Ficoll-Paque density-gradient centrifugation, with at least 6.5 million obtained per sample. Total RNA was extracted from PBMCs with Trizol reagent, with at least 6 micrograms obtained per sample. Naive CD45RAhigh/CD27high T cell percentages were measured by flow cytometry on a PBMC aliquot from every donor.

Recombination joined TRBV12-3 or TRBV12-4 with TRBJ2-4; the D gene is unclear. The sample consisted of blood. The clonotype comes from a woman aged 55-75 years in good health. The CDR3 reads CASRPTLAKNIQYF. Read as DNA, the sequence is TGTGCCAGCAGGCCTACCCTAGCCAAAAACATTCAGTACTTC.